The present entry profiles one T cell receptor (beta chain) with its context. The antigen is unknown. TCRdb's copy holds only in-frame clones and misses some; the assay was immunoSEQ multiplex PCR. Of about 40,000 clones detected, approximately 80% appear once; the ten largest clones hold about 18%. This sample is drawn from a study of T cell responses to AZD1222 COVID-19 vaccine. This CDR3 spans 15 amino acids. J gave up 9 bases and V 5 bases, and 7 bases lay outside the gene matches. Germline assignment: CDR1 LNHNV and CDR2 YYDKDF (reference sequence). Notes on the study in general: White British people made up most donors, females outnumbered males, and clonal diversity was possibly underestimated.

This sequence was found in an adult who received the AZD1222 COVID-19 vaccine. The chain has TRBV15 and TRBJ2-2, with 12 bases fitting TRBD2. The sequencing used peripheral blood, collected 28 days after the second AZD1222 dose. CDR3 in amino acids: CATSASGGALRELFF. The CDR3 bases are TGTGCCACCAGCGCTAGCGGGGGGGCCTTACGGGAGCTGTTTTTT.